The rows below give T cell receptor beta chains drawn from one sample of a study of regulatory T cells in long-lasting Graves disease. Each CDR3 protein gets one entry after TCRdb re-called the multiplex PCR reads with MiXCR. Counted here are a few hundred thousand distinct CDR3 sequences, over 9.5% occurring once; the ten biggest clones make up under 20%. These data also formed part of another study, on T cells in Graves' hyperthyroidism and ophthalmopathy.

The source material was peripheral blood mononuclear cells (PBMCs), sampled at new diagnosis, from a patient treated with antithyroid drugs. The origin of the receptors is a woman younger than 30 with Graves disease. CDR3s include the opening cysteine and the closing phenylalanine or tryptophan. D genes are given only for firm matches. A clone size is listed for some rows: how often the clone was seen (once, few, many), or a class if it is expanded.

V gene	D gene	J gene	clone size	CDR3 DNA	CDR3 protein
TRBV7-8	.	TRBJ2-1	many	TGTGCCAGCAGCACGTCCAGGGTTGGAGGCTCCTACAATGAGCAGTTCTTC	CASSTSRVGGSYNEQFF
TRBV20-1	TRBD1	TRBJ2-7	many	TGCAGTGCTAGACAGACAGGGATTAACGACGAGCAGTACTTC	CSARQTGINDEQYF
TRBV6-2/TRBV6-3	TRBD2	TRBJ2-1	.	TGTGCCAGCAGTTACTCGACCGCGGGAGGTCTCGATGAGCAGTTCTTC	CASSYSTAGGLDEQFF
TRBV18	.	TRBJ1-2	.	TGTGCCAGCTCACCGGGAGGGGAACAGGAAATAATCTATGGCTACACCTTC	CASSPGGEQEIIYGYTF
TRBV12-3/TRBV12-4	TRBD1	TRBJ1-6	many	TGTGCCAGCAGTAAACTCAACAGGGGCTATTCACCCCTCCACTTT	CASSKLNRGYSPLHF
TRBV27	.	TRBJ1-6	few	TGTGCCAGCAGTTTCAGAGGGTCCAATTCACCCCTCCACTTT	CASSFRGSNSPLHF
TRBV6-5	.	TRBJ1-1	many	TGTGCCAGCAGTTACGGATGGATGTACACTGAAGCTTTCTTT	CASSYGWMYTEAFF
TRBV5-1	.	TRBJ2-1	many	TGCGCCAGCTCACGGGGGGCCCTCTACAATGAGCAGTTCTTC	CASSRGALYNEQFF
TRBV5-6	.	TRBJ1-3	.	TGTGCCAGCAGCGCCAATGCAGTTTCTGGAAACACCATATATTTT	CASSANAVSGNTIYF
TRBV18	.	TRBJ1-1	many	TGTGCCAGCTCACCACGGGGAGGGGACACTGAAGCTTTCTTT	CASSPRGGDTEAFF
TRBV5-5	.	TRBJ1-5	many	TGTGCCAGCAGCGCCCTCGGGGGAGGGAAAAATGCCCAGCATTTT	CASSALGGGKNAQHF
TRBV4-3	.	TRBJ1-6	few	TGCGCCAGCAGCCAAGAATTCTCTCGGTGGACACCCCTCCACTTT	CASSQEFSRWTPLHF
TRBV28	.	TRBJ2-3	many	TGTGCCAGCAGTTCGGGCGTACGCACAGATACGCAGTATTTT	CASSSGVRTDTQYF
TRBV18	TRBD1	TRBJ2-3	many	TGTGCCAGCTCGTCCGGGACAGGGAGTAATACGCAGTATTTT	CASSSGTGSNTQYF
TRBV28	.	TRBJ2-1	many	TGTGCCAGCAGTTCAGGGGCCCGAATTTACAATGAGCAGTCCTTC	CASSSGARIYNEQSF
TRBV7-6	TRBD2	TRBJ2-1	few	TGTGCCAGCAGCTCACTAGCGGGAGAACTCTACAATGAGCAGTTCTTC	CASSSLAGELYNEQFF
TRBV30	.	TRBJ1-2	many	TGTGCCTGGGAAATAGGGAACTATGGCTACACCTTC	CAWEIGNYGYTF
TRBV29-1	.	TRBJ2-1	.	TGCAGCGTTGAGTCAACAGCAAATTACAATGAGCAGTTCTTC	CSVESTANYNEQFF
TRBV27	TRBD2	TRBJ2-7	few	TGTGCCAGCAGTTTAACTCTAGCGGGGGCCCCGCAGTACTTC	CASSLTLAGAPQYF
TRBV5-1	TRBD2	TRBJ2-4	few	TGCGCCAGCAGCCCGCCACTAGCGACACTAGCCAAAAACATTCAGTACTTC	CASSPPLATLAKNIQYF
TRBV7-2	.	TRBJ1-1	many	TGTGCCAGCAGCTTATTGGACAGGAACACTGAAGCTTTCTTT	CASSLLDRNTEAFF
TRBV6-2/TRBV6-3	.	TRBJ2-1	once	TGTGCCAGCAGTTACGCTAGGTCGAATGAGCAGTTCTTC	CASSYARSNEQFF
TRBV28	TRBD2	TRBJ2-7	many	TGTGCCAGCCGGGAGGGCCGCTACGAGCAGTACTTC	CASREGRYEQYF
TRBV24-1	TRBD2	TRBJ2-1	.	TGTGCCACCAGTGGGAAGCTAGCGGGAGACTATAATGAGCAGTTCTTC	CATSGKLAGDYNEQFF
TRBV20-1	.	TRBJ2-1	many	TGCAGTGCCCGGGGGATCAACAATGAGCAGTTCTTC	CSARGINNEQFF
TRBV6-4	.	TRBJ1-5	.	TGTGCCAGCAGCCCCCTTCCTCATCAGCCCCAGCATTTT	CASSPLPHQPQHF
TRBV28	.	TRBJ1-1	few	TGTGCCAGCAGTTCCCCCCTAAGCTTCGTAGCCACTGAAGCTTTCTTT	CASSSPLSFVATEAFF
TRBV6-2/TRBV6-3	.	TRBJ2-7	.	TGTGCCAGCATTACCTACGAGCAGTACTTC	CASITYEQYF
TRBV11-2	TRBD1	TRBJ1-6	few	TGTGCCAGCAGCTTATCCGGGACAGGGGTTGCGAATTCACCCCTCCACTTT	CASSLSGTGVANSPLHF
TRBV10-3	.	TRBJ2-5	.	TGTGCCATCAGTGAAGTAGGGCGGCAAGAGACCCAGTACTTC	CAISEVGRQETQYF
TRBV7-2	.	TRBJ2-3	many	TGTGCCAGCAGCTCCTCGGGTGGCGCAGATACGCAGTATTTT	CASSSSGGADTQYF
TRBV18	.	TRBJ2-5	few	TGTGCCAGCTCACCACTGAATCAGGAGACCCAGTACTTC	CASSPLNQETQYF
TRBV4-3	TRBD2	TRBJ2-2	.	TGCGCCAGCAGCCAAGAGCCCCGGACTAGCGGGAGTGGTACCGGGGAGCTGTTTTTT	CASSQEPRTSGSGTGELFF
TRBV7-8	TRBD2	TRBJ2-3	many	TGTGCCAGCAGCTGGAGCGGGGGAACAGATACGCAGTATTTT	CASSWSGGTDTQYF
TRBV10-3	TRBD1	TRBJ1-2	many	TGTGCCATCAGTGGCTCTACGGGACAGGGGGCGAGCTATGGCTACACCTTC	CAISGSTGQGASYGYTF
TRBV2	TRBD2	TRBJ2-1	few	TGTGCCAGCAGGGAGGGACTAGCGGGAGCCCTTAGAAATAGTGAGCAGTTCTTC	CASREGLAGALRNSEQFF
TRBV13	TRBD1	TRBJ2-4	many	TGTGCCAGCAGAAGACAGGGAGTCTCGAACATTCAGTACTTC	CASRRQGVSNIQYF
TRBV28	TRBD2	TRBJ2-1	many	TGTGCCAGCAGTTCCCCTTTACTAGCGGGAGGGCTTTATGAGCAGTTCTTC	CASSSPLLAGGLYEQFF
TRBV7-2	.	TRBJ1-1	many	TGTGCCAGCAGTCGCTACCGCGAGGCTTTCTTT	CASSRYREAFF
TRBV24-1	.	TRBJ1-2	many	TGTGCCACCAGTGCTGGTCGGGGTGGCTACACCTTC	CATSAGRGGYTF
TRBV11-3	.	TRBJ2-1	few	TGTGCCAGCAGCTTAGTACAGGGTAATCAATTCTTC	CASSLVQGNQFF
TRBV15	TRBD1	TRBJ1-2	many	TGTGCCACCAGCAGACAGGGGGCGCGGGGCTATGGCTACACCTTC	CATSRQGARGYGYTF
TRBV10-3	TRBD1	TRBJ2-3	many	TGTGCCATCAGGAGAGACAGGGGGCCCCCCACAGATACGCAGTATTTT	CAIRRDRGPPTDTQYF
TRBV6-2/TRBV6-3	TRBD1	TRBJ2-1	.	TGTGCCAGCACCAGGACAGGGGTGTGGAATGAGCAGTTCTTC	CASTRTGVWNEQFF
TRBV11-2	TRBD1	TRBJ1-2	many	TGTGCCAGCAGCTTAGATCGTCGGCAGGGGGTAGTTGATGGCTACACCTTC	CASSLDRRQGVVDGYTF
TRBV7-2	.	TRBJ1-1	many	TGTGCCAGCAGCTTAGTTCTCGGGCGATGGGGTCTGGGGGACACTGAAGCTTTCTTT	CASSLVLGRWGLGDTEAFF
TRBV2	TRBD2	TRBJ2-1	many	TGTGCCAGCAGTGAACGGAGCGGGGGGGACAATGAGCAGTTCTTC	CASSERSGGDNEQFF
TRBV19	TRBD2	TRBJ2-1	many	TGTGCCAGTAGTCTGACCGGACTAGCAGTTCTGCACAATGAGCAGTTCTTC	CASSLTGLAVLHNEQFF
TRBV7-8	TRBD2	TRBJ2-1	.	TGTGCCAGCAGCTCCCCCGGGACTAGCGGGAGTGTGGAGTTCTTC	CASSSPGTSGSVEFF